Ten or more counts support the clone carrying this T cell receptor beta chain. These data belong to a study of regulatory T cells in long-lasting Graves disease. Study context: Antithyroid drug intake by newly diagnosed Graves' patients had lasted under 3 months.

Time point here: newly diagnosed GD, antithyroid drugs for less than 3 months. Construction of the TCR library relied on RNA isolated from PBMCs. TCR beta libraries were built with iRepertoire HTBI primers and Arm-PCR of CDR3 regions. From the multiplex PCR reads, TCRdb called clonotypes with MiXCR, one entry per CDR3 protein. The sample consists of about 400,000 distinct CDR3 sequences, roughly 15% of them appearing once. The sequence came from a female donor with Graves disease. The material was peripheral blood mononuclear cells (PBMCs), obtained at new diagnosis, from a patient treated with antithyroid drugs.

The CDR3 loop is CASSDGGRATGELFF. In DNA, the CDR3 is TGCGCCAGCAGTGACGGAGGCAGAGCAACCGGGGAGCTGTTTTTT. V gene TRBV10-1 combines with J gene TRBJ2-2, with D possibly being TRBD2 (5 bases). The CDR3 loop spans 15 amino acids. V gave up 3 bases and J gave up 5 bases, with 13 bases separating them. The germline gives CDR1 WNHNN, CDR2 SYGVQD (reference sequence).